These T cell receptor beta chains were read from a single sample in a study of blood T cell repertoires in COVID-19. Method: immunoSEQ multiplex PCR; TCRdb's copy keeps in-frame clones and lacks some. The repertoire holds approximately 130,000 clones, with 84% as singletons. The sequencing input was peripheral blood. The receptors shown here come from a human donor in a cohort sampled during active COVID-19. Each CDR3 is given with its conserved first and last residue. The D gene is left open where the match is weak. Size values are once, few and many counts, or a class for expanded clones, and some rows have none.

CDR3nt: TGCGCCAGCAGCTGGGGGACAACGTCTGAAGCTTTCTTT
CDR3aa: CASSWGTTSEAFF
j_gene: TRBJ1-1
d_gene: .
v_gene: TRBV5-1
abundance: .

CDR3nt: TGCGCCAGCAGTCCGGGTGGGAACACCATATATTTT
CDR3aa: CASSPGGNTIYF
j_gene: TRBJ1-3
d_gene: .
v_gene: TRBV10-1
abundance: few

CDR3nt: TGTGCCACCAGCAGAGTTGGACAGATCCAGCATTTT
CDR3aa: CATSRVGQIQHF
j_gene: TRBJ1-5
d_gene: .
v_gene: TRBV15
abundance: once

CDR3nt: TGTGCCAGTAGCACTACAGGGATTAAAAGAGAAAAACTGTTTTTT
CDR3aa: CASSTTGIKREKLFF
j_gene: TRBJ1-4
d_gene: .
v_gene: TRBV19
abundance: .

CDR3nt: TGTGCCAGCAGCCAAGATTCGGACAGGAGCGAGCAGTACTTC
CDR3aa: CASSQDSDRSEQYF
j_gene: TRBJ2-7
d_gene: TRBD1
v_gene: TRBV3-1/TRBV3-2
abundance: few

CDR3nt: TGTGCCAGCAGCAAAGCGCCCCTTGGACAGGGCTGTTCACCCCTCCACTTT
CDR3aa: CASSKAPLGQGCSPLHF
j_gene: TRBJ1-6
d_gene: .
v_gene: TRBV21-1
abundance: .

CDR3nt: TGTGCCTGGAGTCGGACTAGCGGGGGGGCAGATACGCAGTATTTT
CDR3aa: CAWSRTSGGADTQYF
j_gene: TRBJ2-3
d_gene: TRBD2
v_gene: TRBV30
abundance: .

CDR3nt: TGCGCCAGCAGCACTAGCGGGGGGTCAGGGGAGACCCAGTACTTC
CDR3aa: CASSTSGGSGETQYF
j_gene: TRBJ2-5
d_gene: TRBD2
v_gene: TRBV5-1
abundance: .

CDR3nt: TGTGCCAGTAGTGCCGGGACAGGGGGCAGTTCACCCCTCCACTTT
CDR3aa: CASSAGTGGSSPLHF
j_gene: TRBJ1-6
d_gene: TRBD1
v_gene: TRBV19
abundance: many

CDR3nt: TGTGCCAGTTGGGACACCTTCCGGGACGAGCAGTACTTC
CDR3aa: CASWDTFRDEQYF
j_gene: TRBJ2-7
d_gene: .
v_gene: TRBV19
abundance: .

CDR3nt: TGTGCCAGCAGCCAAAACAGGGGTTCAGAGACCCAGTACTTC
CDR3aa: CASSQNRGSETQYF
j_gene: TRBJ2-5
d_gene: TRBD1
v_gene: TRBV3-1/TRBV3-2
abundance: .

CDR3nt: TGTGTCACGGGGGTCTCCTACAATGAGCAGTTCTTC
CDR3aa: CVTGVSYNEQFF
j_gene: TRBJ2-1
d_gene: .
v_gene: TRBV12-3/TRBV12-4
abundance: .

CDR3nt: TGCGCCAGCAGCTCAAAGATCGGACAGTCCTCCTACGAGCAGTACTTC
CDR3aa: CASSSKIGQSSYEQYF
j_gene: TRBJ2-7
d_gene: .
v_gene: TRBV5-1
abundance: .

CDR3nt: TGTGCCAGCACTTCGTCCACAGGGGTTGAAGCTTTCTTT
CDR3aa: CASTSSTGVEAFF
j_gene: TRBJ1-1
d_gene: TRBD1
v_gene: TRBV12-3/TRBV12-4
abundance: .

CDR3nt: TGCGCCAGCAGCTTGGAATCGGGGATCTCCTACGAGCAGTACTTC
CDR3aa: CASSLESGISYEQYF
j_gene: TRBJ2-7
d_gene: .
v_gene: TRBV5-1
abundance: .

CDR3nt: TGTGCCAGCAGCTTAGGGACCCCCCTCGGACACATGAACACTGAAGCTTTCTTT
CDR3aa: CASSLGTPLGHMNTEAFF
j_gene: TRBJ1-1
d_gene: .
v_gene: TRBV7-9
abundance: .

CDR3nt: TGCGCCAGCACGTGGCAGGCTAACACCGGGGAGCTGTTTTTT
CDR3aa: CASTWQANTGELFF
j_gene: TRBJ2-2
d_gene: .
v_gene: TRBV5-1
abundance: .

CDR3nt: TGCGCCAGCAGAACGCGGCCAGGGCAAGAGACCCAGTACTTC
CDR3aa: CASRTRPGQETQYF
j_gene: TRBJ2-5
d_gene: .
v_gene: TRBV5-1
abundance: .

CDR3nt: TGTGCCAGCAGCATCGACAGGAACATTCAGTACTTC
CDR3aa: CASSIDRNIQYF
j_gene: TRBJ2-4
d_gene: .
v_gene: TRBV13
abundance: .

CDR3nt: TGCAGCGTTGCACAGGGGGGAGATACGCAGTATTTT
CDR3aa: CSVAQGGDTQYF
j_gene: TRBJ2-3
d_gene: TRBD1
v_gene: TRBV29-1
abundance: .

CDR3nt: TGTGCCAGCAGCTTAGATTCCCGGACAGGGAACAATTCACCCCTCCACTTT
CDR3aa: CASSLDSRTGNNSPLHF
j_gene: TRBJ1-6
d_gene: TRBD1
v_gene: TRBV11-2
abundance: .